This entry describes one T cell receptor beta chain. What this receptor recognizes is not known. No base quality information exists; no much larger clone differs at one position. The sample originates from a study of blood T cell repertoires in COVID-19 (dated by TCRdb to 2018 to 2021). About the investigation overall: Samples covering the acute and convalescent phases of COVID-19 were provided by collaborators in the United States, Italy and Spain. The repertoires were released in a freely available public database intended as a resource for research on the immune response to SARS-CoV-2. Where available, HLA class I and class II types were obtained from metadata supplied by the sample provider rather than from assay-based typing. The prospective study material was composed of cDNA or gDNA derived from T cells, B-cell-depleted T cells, or PBMCs. Sample metadata almost always included a de-identified subject ID, COVID-19 status, age in years and sex. The dataset comprised deeply sampled blood TCRbeta repertoires from subjects exposed to, actively infected with, or recovered from COVID-19. The samples were drawn from the first 160 participants of the ongoing ImmuneRACE study and from 1,254 subjects provided by 6 global collaborators. Overall study results and their limits: The amount of clinical and demographic metadata varied by source and participant and was provided uncurated.

TCRbeta CDR3 regions were amplified from genomic DNA using the immunoSEQ Assay, a bias-controlled multiplex PCR. In the source study's methods: Nucleated cell counts per sample were estimated from amplification of reference gene primers within the assay. Sequence reads were collapsed and filtered to measure the absolute abundance of every unique TCRbeta CDR3 rearrangement. For each sample, productive Simpson clonality was calculated by taking the square root of Simpson's diversity index across productive rearrangements. Sourced from immuneACCESS, this table was stored by TCRdb with only in-frame sequences that have V and J called. A share of the clones is absent; for the studies checked, an unresolved V gene accounts for under half, and the remainder has no known explanation. D and trimming come from the DNA, and the V and J calls and clone size come from that table. The sample table lists fewer than 75,000 clones, roughly 84% of them with a count of one. The ten largest clones capture approximately 3.6% of the sample.

Whole blood was collected in K2EDTA tubes by collaborating institutions according to the institutions' own protocols. For TCRbeta analysis, collaborator samples were shipped as frozen whole blood, as isolated PBMCs, or as DNA extracted from either sample type. In the germline V gene, CDR1 corresponds to SGHTA and CDR2 to FQGNSA. There are 18 amino acids in the CDR3, from cysteine to phenylalanine inclusive. CDR3 DNA is the only sequence kept; it has 54 bases, read in frame from the first base. Relative to germline, V is missing 2 bases and J is missing 4 bases, with 13 bases of the junction outside any gene match.

The receptor chain draws on TRBV7-2 and TRBJ2-5; 10 bases in the middle match TRBD2. The sequenced sample was peripheral blood. The clonotype originates from a man aged 70 or older with acute or convalescent COVID-19. In nucleotide form, the sequence is TGTGCCAGCAGCTTAAGACCGGGCAGCGGGGGGGCTAGAGAGACCCAGTACTTC. Protein translation: CASSLRPGSGGARETQYF.